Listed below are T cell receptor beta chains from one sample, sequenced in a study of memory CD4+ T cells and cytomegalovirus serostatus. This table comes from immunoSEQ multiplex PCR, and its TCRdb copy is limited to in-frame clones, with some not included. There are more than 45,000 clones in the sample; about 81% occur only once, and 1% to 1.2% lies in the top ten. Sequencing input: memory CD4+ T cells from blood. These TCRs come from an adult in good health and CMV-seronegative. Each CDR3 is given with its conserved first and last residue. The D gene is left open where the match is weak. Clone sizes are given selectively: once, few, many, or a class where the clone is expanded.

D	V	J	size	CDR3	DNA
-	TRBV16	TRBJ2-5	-	CASSASGLGASQYF	TGTGCCAGCAGCGCCAGCGGTCTGGGAGCGTCCCAGTACTTC
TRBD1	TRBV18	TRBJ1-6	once	CASSPQGAMSPLHF	TGTGCCAGCTCACCACAGGGGGCAATGTCACCCCTCCACTTT
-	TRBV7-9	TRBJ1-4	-	CAGASRRTNEKLFF	TGTGCCGGGGCCAGTCGGCGGACTAATGAAAAACTGTTTTTT
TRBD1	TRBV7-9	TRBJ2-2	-	CASSAVRQGITGELFF	TGTGCCAGCAGCGCCGTGCGACAGGGTATCACCGGGGAGCTGTTTTTT
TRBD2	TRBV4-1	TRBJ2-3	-	CASSQGGGPSDTQYF	TGCGCCAGCAGCCAAGGGGGAGGGCCAAGTGATACGCAGTATTTT
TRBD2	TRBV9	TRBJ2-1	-	CASSPGEREYVAQFF	TGTGCCAGCAGCCCCGGTGAGCGGGAGTATGTTGCGCAGTTCTTC
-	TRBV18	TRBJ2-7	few	CASCRQDYEQYF	TGTGCCAGCTGTCGCCAAGACTACGAGCAGTACTTC
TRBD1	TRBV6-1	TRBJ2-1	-	CASSEAHGQGYEQFF	TGTGCCAGCAGTGAAGCGCATGGACAGGGGTATGAGCAGTTCTTC
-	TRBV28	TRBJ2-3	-	CASSFGGSSTDTQYF	TGTGCCAGCAGTTTTGGCGGTTCCAGCACAGATACGCAGTATTTT
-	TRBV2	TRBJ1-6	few	CASSPASHLSPLHF	TGTGCCAGCAGTCCGGCCTCACATTTATCCCCCCTCCACTTT
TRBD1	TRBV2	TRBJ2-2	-	CARSGTGINPGELFF	TGTGCCAGGTCCGGGACAGGGATAAACCCCGGGGAGCTGTTTTTT
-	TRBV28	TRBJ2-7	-	CASSLDRSEQYF	TGTGCCAGCAGTTTGGATCGGAGCGAGCAGTACTTC
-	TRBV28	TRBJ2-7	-	CASSFRSRHFYEQYF	TGTGCCAGCAGTTTCCGGTCCAGACACTTCTACGAGCAGTACTTC
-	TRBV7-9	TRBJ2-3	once	CASSLVTSSSDTQYF	TGTGCCAGCAGCTTGGTCACTAGTTCGTCCGATACGCAGTATTTT
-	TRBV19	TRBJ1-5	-	CASSIVDTTNQPQHF	TGTGCCAGTAGTATAGTGGACACAACAAATCAGCCCCAGCATTTT
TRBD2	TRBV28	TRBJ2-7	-	CASRPPPGLAGAGSYEQYF	TGTGCCAGCAGGCCGCCTCCGGGACTAGCGGGAGCGGGCTCCTACGAGCAGTACTTC
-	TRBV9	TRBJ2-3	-	CASSVDPRIVIGQYF	TGTGCCAGCAGCGTAGATCCCCGAATAGTGATAGGGCAGTATTTT
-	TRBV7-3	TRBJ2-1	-	CASSSPDGDFRNEQFF	TGTGCCAGCAGCTCCCCGGACGGGGACTTTCGCAATGAGCAGTTCTTC
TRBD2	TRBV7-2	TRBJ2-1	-	CASSLGGRANEQFF	TGTGCCAGCAGCTTAGGGGGGAGGGCCAATGAGCAGTTCTTC
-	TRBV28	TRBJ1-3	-	CASSAWVSRNTIYF	TGTGCCAGCAGTGCCTGGGTTAGTCGGAACACCATATATTTT
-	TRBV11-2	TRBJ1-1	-	CASSFLSGGQTEAFF	TGTGCCAGCAGCTTCCTTTCGGGGGGGCAAACTGAAGCTTTCTTT
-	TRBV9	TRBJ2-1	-	CASSVDWGEQFF	TGTGCCAGCAGCGTAGATTGGGGTGAGCAGTTCTTC
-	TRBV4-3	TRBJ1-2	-	CASSQVFGLDGYTF	TGCGCCAGCAGCCAAGTCTTCGGGTTGGACGGCTACACCTTC
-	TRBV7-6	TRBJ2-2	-	CASSLLRLANTGELFF	TGTGCCAGCAGCTTACTCCGGCTAGCTAACACCGGGGAGCTGTTTTTT
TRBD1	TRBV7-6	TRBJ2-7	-	CASSLGGQPSYEQYF	TGTGCCAGCAGCTTAGGGGGACAGCCATCCTACGAGCAGTACTTC
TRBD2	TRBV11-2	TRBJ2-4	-	CASSLMGLADSLAKNIQYF	TGTGCCAGCAGCTTAATGGGACTAGCGGACTCTTTAGCCAAAAACATTCAGTACTTC
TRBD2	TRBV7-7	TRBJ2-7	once	CASSLAGSYEQYF	TGTGCTAGCAGCTTAGCGGGATCCTACGAGCAGTACTTC
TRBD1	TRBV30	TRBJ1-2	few	CAWTGGAGGYGYTF	TGTGCCTGGACCGGGGGAGCAGGGGGGTATGGCTACACCTTC
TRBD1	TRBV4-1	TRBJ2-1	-	CASSQAIRQGWANEQFF	TGCGCCAGCAGCCAAGCAATCCGACAGGGGTGGGCCAATGAGCAGTTCTTC
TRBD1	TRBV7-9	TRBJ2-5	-	CASSRGQGALNYQETQYF	TGTGCCAGCAGCCGGGGACAGGGGGCTTTAAATTACCAAGAGACCCAGTACTTC
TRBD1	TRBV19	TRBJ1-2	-	CATSRDRTYGYTF	TGTGCCACTAGCCGGGACAGGACCTATGGCTACACCTTC
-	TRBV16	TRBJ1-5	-	CASSQSWGAGQPQHF	TGTGCCAGCAGCCAATCCTGGGGGGCCGGTCAGCCCCAGCATTTT
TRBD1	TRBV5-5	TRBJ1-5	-	CASSLYGTGGSNQPQHF	TGTGCCAGCAGCTTGTATGGGACAGGGGGTTCCAATCAGCCCCAGCATTTT
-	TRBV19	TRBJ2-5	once	CASSIIADQETQYF	TGTGCCAGTAGTATCATCGCTGATCAAGAGACCCAGTACTTC
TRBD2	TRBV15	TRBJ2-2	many	CATNQARTSGRVGTGELFF	TGTGCCACCAACCAGGCCCGGACTAGCGGGAGGGTGGGCACCGGGGAGCTGTTTTTT
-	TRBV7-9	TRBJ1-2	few	CASSPGRSLSEGYTF	TGTGCCAGCAGCCCGGGACGCTCTCTTTCGGAGGGCTACACCTTC
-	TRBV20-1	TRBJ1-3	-	CSADSGNTIYF	TGCAGTGCTGATTCTGGAAACACCATATATTTT
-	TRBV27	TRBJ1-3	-	CASSRSSSGEPGNTIYF	TGTGCCAGCAGTCGATCGAGCTCGGGGGAACCTGGAAACACCATATATTTT
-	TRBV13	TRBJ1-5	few	CASGLRNQPQHF	TGTGCCAGCGGACTGAGGAACCAGCCCCAGCATTTT
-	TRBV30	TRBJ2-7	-	CAWSLNGVNQYF	TGTGCCTGGAGTCTTAATGGTGTGAACCAGTACTTC
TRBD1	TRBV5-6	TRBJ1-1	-	CASNRGYITGGDTEAFF	TGTGCCAGCAACCGGGGATACATCACAGGGGGTGACACTGAAGCTTTCTTT
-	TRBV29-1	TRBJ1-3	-	CSVEDNSSGNTIYF	TGCAGCGTTGAGGACAATAGCTCTGGAAACACCATATATTTT
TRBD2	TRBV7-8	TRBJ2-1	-	CASSSGGGLAGRADNEQFF	TGTGCCAGCAGCTCGGGAGGGGGACTAGCCGGGAGGGCCGACAATGAGCAGTTCTTC
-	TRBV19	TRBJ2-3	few	CASSITDTQYF	TGTGCCAGTAGTATAACAGATACGCAGTATTTT
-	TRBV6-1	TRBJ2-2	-	CASTLRANTGELFF	TGTGCCAGCACCTTGCGGGCGAACACCGGGGAGCTGTTTTTT
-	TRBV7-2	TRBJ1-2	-	CASSPSRYGYTF	TGTGCCAGCAGCCCCTCCCGGTACGGCTACACCTTC
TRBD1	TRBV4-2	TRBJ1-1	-	CASSSRTGATEAFF	TGTGCCAGCAGCTCGCGGACAGGGGCCACTGAAGCTTTCTTT
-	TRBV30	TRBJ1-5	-	CAWSGHVGNQPQHF	TGTGCCTGGAGTGGACATGTGGGGAATCAGCCCCAGCATTTT
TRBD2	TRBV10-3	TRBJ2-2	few	CAISELPRLAGENTGELFF	TGTGCCATCAGTGAACTCCCCCGACTAGCGGGGGAGAACACCGGGGAGCTGTTTTTT
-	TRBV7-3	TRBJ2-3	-	CASSSIPGPNTQYF	TGTGCCAGCAGCTCGATACCGGGTCCAAATACGCAGTATTTT
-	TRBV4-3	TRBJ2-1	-	CASSQGPYNEQFF	TGCGCCAGCAGCCAGGGACCTTACAATGAGCAGTTCTTC
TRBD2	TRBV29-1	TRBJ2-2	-	CSVAAGLAAGELFF	TGCAGCGTTGCGGCCGGACTAGCGGCGGGGGAGCTGTTTTTT